This TCR beta chain was recorded in a study of T-cell memory formation after mild COVID-19. Whole-study results and caveats: Chiefly within CM and EM were the contracting CD4+ clones; CD8+ ones were within EMRA. Contracting clones, day 15 to 85, had balanced CD4/CD8, and later expanders favored CD4+.

On this clonotype: The antigen remains unidentified.

TCRdb recomputed calls from the 5' RACE reads with MiXCR, one row per CDR3 protein. The sample lists around 510,000 distinct CDR3 sequences, less than 25% occurring once. This CDR3 region has 13 residues. Trimming at V came to 7 bases and at J to 4 bases, leaving 3 bases not matched to a gene. Per germline, CDR1 MNHEY and CDR2 SMNVEV (reference sequence). The chain is built from TRBV27 and TRBJ2-2; 7 bases align to TRBD1. This TCR came from an adult woman who had mild COVID-19 (a few samples of this study predate the infection). Cell type and time point are not known. Sequenced: PBMCs or a T cell subset sorted from them (not recorded which). The CDR3 nucleotides read TGTGCCAGCACAGGGGGAGTCACCGGGGAGCTGTTTTTT. Amino acid sequence: CASTGGVTGELFF.